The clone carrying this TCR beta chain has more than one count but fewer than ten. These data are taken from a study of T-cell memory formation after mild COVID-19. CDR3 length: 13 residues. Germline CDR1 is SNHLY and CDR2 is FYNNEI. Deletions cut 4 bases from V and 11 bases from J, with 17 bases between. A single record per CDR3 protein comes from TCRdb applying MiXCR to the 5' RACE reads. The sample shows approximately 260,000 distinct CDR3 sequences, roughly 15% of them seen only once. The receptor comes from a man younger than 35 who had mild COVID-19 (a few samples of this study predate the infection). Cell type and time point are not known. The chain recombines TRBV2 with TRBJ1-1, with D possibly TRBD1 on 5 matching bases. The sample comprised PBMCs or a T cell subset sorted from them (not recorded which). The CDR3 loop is CASSVRVQEQAFF. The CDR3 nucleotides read TGTGCCAGCAGTGTAAGGGTACAGGAACAGGCTTTCTTT.